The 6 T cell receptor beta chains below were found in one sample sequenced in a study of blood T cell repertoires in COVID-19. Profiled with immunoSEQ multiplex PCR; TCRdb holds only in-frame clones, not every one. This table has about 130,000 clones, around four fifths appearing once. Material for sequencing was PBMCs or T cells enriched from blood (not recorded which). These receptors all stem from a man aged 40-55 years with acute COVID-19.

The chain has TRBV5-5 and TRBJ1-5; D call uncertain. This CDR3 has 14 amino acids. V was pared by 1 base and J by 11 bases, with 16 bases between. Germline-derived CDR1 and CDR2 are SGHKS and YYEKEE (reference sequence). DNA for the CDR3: TGTGCCAGCAGCTTGATCCTGACCCGGGAGGCCCAGCATTTT. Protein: CASSLILTREAQHF.

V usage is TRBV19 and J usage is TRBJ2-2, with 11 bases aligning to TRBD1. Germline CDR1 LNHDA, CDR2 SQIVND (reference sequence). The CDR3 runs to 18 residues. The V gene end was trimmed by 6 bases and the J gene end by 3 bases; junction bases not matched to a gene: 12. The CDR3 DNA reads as TGTGCCAGTAGGGACAGGGGGCGCGTTCATCCCGACACCGGGGAGCTGTTTTTT. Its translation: CASRDRGRVHPDTGELFF. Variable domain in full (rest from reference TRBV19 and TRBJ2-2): DGGITQSPKYLFRKEGQNVTLSCEQNLNHDAMYWYRQDPGQGLRLIYYSQIVNDFQKGDIAEGYSVSREKKESFPLTVTSAQKNPTAFYLCASRDRGRVHPDTGELFFGEGSRLTVL.

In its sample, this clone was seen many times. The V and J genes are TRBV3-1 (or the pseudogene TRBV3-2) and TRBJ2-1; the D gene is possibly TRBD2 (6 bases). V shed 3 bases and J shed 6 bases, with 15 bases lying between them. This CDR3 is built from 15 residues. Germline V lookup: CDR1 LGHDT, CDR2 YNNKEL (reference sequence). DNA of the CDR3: TGTGCCAGCAGCCACGGGACTGTCCTGGGCAATGAGCAGTTCTTC. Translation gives CASSHGTVLGNEQFF.

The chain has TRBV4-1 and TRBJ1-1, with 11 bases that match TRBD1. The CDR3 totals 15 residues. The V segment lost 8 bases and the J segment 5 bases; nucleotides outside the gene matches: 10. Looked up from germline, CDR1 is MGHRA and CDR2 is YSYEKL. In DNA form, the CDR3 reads TGCGCCAGCTCTCCCGGGACAGGGGGAACGACTGAAGCTTTCTTT. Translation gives CASSPGTGGTTEAFF.

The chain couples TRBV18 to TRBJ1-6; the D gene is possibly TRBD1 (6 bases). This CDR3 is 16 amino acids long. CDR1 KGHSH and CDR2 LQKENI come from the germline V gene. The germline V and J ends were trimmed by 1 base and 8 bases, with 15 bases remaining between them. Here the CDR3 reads CASSPLELQGDSPLHF. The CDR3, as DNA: TGTGCCAGCTCACCACTAGAATTACAGGGAGATTCACCCCTCCACTTT.

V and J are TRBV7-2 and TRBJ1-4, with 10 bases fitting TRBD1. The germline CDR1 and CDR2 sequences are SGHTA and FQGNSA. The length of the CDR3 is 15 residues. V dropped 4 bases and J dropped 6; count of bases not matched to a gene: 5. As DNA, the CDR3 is TGTGCCAGCAGCTCCTCGGGACAGGGGTATGAAAAACTGTTTTTT. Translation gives CASSSSGQGYEKLFF. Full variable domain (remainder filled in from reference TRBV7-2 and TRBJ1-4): GAGVSQSPSNKVTEKGKDVELRCDPISGHTALYWYRQSLGQGLEFLIYFQGNSAPDKSGLPSDRFSAERTGGSVSTLTIQRTQQEDSAVYLCASSSSGQGYEKLFFGSGTQLSVL.